What follows are 17 T cell receptor beta chains derived from one specimen sequenced in a study of cytomegalovirus exposure and HLA in healthy donors. Researchers ran the PCR with 60 Vbeta and 13 Jbeta primers. Produced via immunoSEQ multiplex PCR; TCRdb's table is partial and in-frame only. The sample records under 150,000 clones, 60% to 80% being singletons. The sequenced material came from PBMCs. The receptors come from a young man in good health and CMV-seropositive.

The genes are TRBV30 and TRBJ1-6; TRBD1 aligns across 7 bases. Germline CDR1 and CDR2: GTSNPN and SVGIG (reference sequence). The length of the CDR3 is 16 residues. V dropped 5 bases and J dropped 10; count of bases not matched to a gene: 17. The CDR3 region has the DNA TGTGCCTGGGGGAGACAGGGTCAGGTCGGTTGGTCACCCCTCCACTTT. Residues: CAWGRQGQVGWSPLHF.

As for this clone: Additional DNA sequences in this sample encode the identical CDR3. The genes are TRBV28 and TRBJ1-5; D is perhaps TRBD1 (5 bases). Trimming took off 3 bases at V and 3 bases at J, with 12 bases between the two ends. CDR3 length equals 15 residues. Germline loops: CDR1 MDHEN, CDR2 SYDVKM. CDR3 amino acids: CASSFTGVTNQPQHF. CDR3 DNA: TGTGCCAGCAGTTTTACGGGGGTTACCAATCAGCCCCAGCATTTT. Looking up the rest from reference TRBV28 and TRBJ1-5 gives the full variable domain: DVKVTQSSRYLVKRTGEKVFLECVQDMDHENMFWYRQDPGLGLRLIYFSYDVKMKEKGDIPEGYSVSREKKERFSLILESASTNQTSMYLCASSFTGVTNQPQHFGDGTRLSIL.

The V call is TRBV6-5, the J call TRBJ1-6; D gene uncertain. Germline lookup yields CDR1 MNHEY and CDR2 SVGAGI. The CDR3 covers 15 residues. With 2 bases removed from V and 7 bases from J, the gap between germline ends came to 12 bases. In DNA, the CDR3 is TGTGCCAGCAGTTACGAGGGCGCGAAGAATTCACCCCTCCACTTT. Its translation is CASSYEGAKNSPLHF.

J is TRBJ1-1 and V is TRBV9; 7 nucleotides align to TRBD1. The V gene end was trimmed by 3 bases and the J gene end by 8 bases; junction bases not matched to a gene: 7. The CDR3 runs 13 residues. CDR1 is SGDLS and CDR2 is YYNGEE in the germline V gene. CDR3 loop: CASSAARGPEAFF. CDR3 coding DNA: TGTGCCAGCAGCGCGGCAAGGGGGCCCGAAGCTTTCTTT.

The J gene is TRBJ1-1, the V gene TRBV10-2, with D hard to call. The germline CDR1 and CDR2 sequences are WSHSY and SAAADI. This CDR3 contains 11 residues. With 8 bases removed from V and 6 bases from J, the gap between germline ends came to 10 bases. CDR3 amino acids: CASSNRAEAFF. CDR3 DNA sequence: TGCGCCAGCTCTAATCGGGCTGAAGCTTTCTTT.

The sample holds a few counts of this clone. V and J are TRBV2 and TRBJ2-1; D gene uncertain. Trimming shortened V by 2 bases and J by 7 bases, and 15 bases separated the two germline ends. This CDR3 is built from 15 residues. Germline V gives CDR1 SNHLY, CDR2 FYNNEI. This chain's CDR3 is CASSEMAPPPNEQFF. In nucleotides, the CDR3 is TGTGCCAGCAGTGAAATGGCCCCACCCCCAAATGAGCAGTTCTTC.

This clone was detected once. The chain carries TRBV4-1 and TRBJ2-5; 8 bases agree with TRBD2. The CDR3 spans 15 residues. V lost 1 base and J lost 2; bases outside the gene matches: 3. CDR1 is MGHRA and CDR2 is YSYEKL in the germline V gene. This CDR3 is CASSQARGGQETQYF. CDR3 DNA: TGCGCCAGCAGCCAAGCCCGGGGGGGGCAAGAGACCCAGTACTTC.

V gene TRBV4-1 combines with J gene TRBJ1-4; 8 nucleotides match TRBD1. Germline V gene data show CDR1 as MGHRA and CDR2 as YSYEKL. The CDR3 is 17 amino acids. With V trimmed by 1 base and J by 1 base, 5 bases remained unmatched. CDR3 DNA sequence: TGCGCCAGCAGCCAAGTCAGGGGGCGAGGAACTAATGAAAAACTGTTTTTT. Its protein product is CASSQVRGRGTNEKLFF.

The table lists this clone with a count of one. The rearrangement uses TRBV11-2 and TRBJ2-2; 8 bases are a match to TRBD1. V gave up 4 bases and J gave up 3 bases; unmatched junction bases: 13. The CDR3 sequence is 18 residues long. Germline CDR1 SGHAT, CDR2 FQNNGV. CDR3 DNA sequence: TGTGCCAGCAGCTGGGTTACAGGGGGTAGAATGGACACCGGGGAGCTGTTTTTT. Its translation: CASSWVTGGRMDTGELFF.

This clone has a single count. This chain links TRBV19 with TRBJ2-3; D is perhaps TRBD1 (5 bases). V lost 5 bases and J lost 0, with 9 bases in between. From germline, CDR1 is LNHDA and CDR2 SQIVND (reference sequence). The CDR3 length is 14 residues. As DNA, the CDR3 is TGTGCCAGTAGTGAGGACAAGAGCACAGATACGCAGTATTTT. Translated: CASSEDKSTDTQYF.

The chain employs TRBV2 and TRBJ1-3, with D unresolved. Trimming cost V 7 bases and J 0 bases, with 13 bases left between them. This CDR3 spans 15 amino acids. Germline assignment: CDR1 SNHLY and CDR2 FYNNEI. The CDR3 DNA follows: TGTGCCAGCAAGGAGAGGGAGAGCTCTGGAAACACCATATATTTT. Amino acid sequence: CASKERESSGNTIYF.

In this sample, this clone turned up once. The chain is built from TRBV18 and TRBJ1-5, with D maybe TRBD1 (5 bases). CDR1 and CDR2 from the germline V gene are KGHSH and LQKENI. CDR3 length: 12 residues. Trimming shortened V by 8 bases and J by 2 bases, and 7 bases separated the two germline ends. CDR3: CASKQGNQPQHF. CDR3 in DNA: TGTGCCAGCAAACAGGGCAATCAGCCCCAGCATTTT.

The chain combines TRBV7-9 with TRBJ1-3, with D maybe TRBD1 (5 bases). V shed 5 bases and J shed 0 bases, with 14 bases lying between them. Germline V gene lookup returns CDR1 SEHNR and CDR2 FQNEAQ (reference sequence). The CDR3 runs to 16 residues. CDR3: CASSLRGGSSGNTIYF. CDR3 nucleotides: TGTGCCAGCAGCCTCCGCGGGGGTAGCTCTGGAAACACCATATATTTT.

This clone was recorded a few times. The chain carries TRBV12-5 and TRBJ2-1; the D is unclear. This CDR3 spans 12 amino acids. With 1 base removed from V and 7 bases from J, the gap between germline ends came to 5 bases. Per the germline V gene, CDR1 is LGHNT and CDR2 is FRNRAP. CDR3 bases: TGTGCTAGTGGTTTGGGCGGAAATGAGCAGTTCTTC. Translating gives CASGLGGNEQFF. Full variable domain (remainder filled in from reference TRBV12-5 and TRBJ2-1): DARVTQTPRHKVTEMGQEVTMRCQPILGHNTVFWYRQTMMQGLELLAYFRNRAPLDDSGMPKDRFSAEMPDATLATLKIQPSEPRDSAVYFCASGLGGNEQFFGPGTRLTVL.

This chain connects TRBV2 to TRBJ2-1; D not certain. Germline V gene lookup returns CDR1 SNHLY and CDR2 FYNNEI. V was pared by 3 bases and J by 0 bases, with 9 bases between. This CDR3 is 15 amino acids long. The CDR3 loop reads CASSDSSYSYNEQFF. The CDR3 DNA reads TGTGCCAGCAGTGATTCGAGTTACTCCTACAATGAGCAGTTCTTC. Full variable domain (remainder filled in from reference TRBV2 and TRBJ2-1): EPEVTQTPSHQVTQMGQEVILRCVPISNHLYFYWYRQILGQKVEFLVSFYNNEISEKSEIFDDQFSVERPDGSNFTLKIRSTKLEDSAMYFCASSDSSYSYNEQFFGPGTRLTVL.

The chain joins TRBV5-6 to TRBJ1-1, with 7 bases matching TRBD1. Germline CDR1 reads SGHDT; CDR2 reads YYEEEE. This CDR3 has 15 amino acids. The trim removed 4 bases at V and 2 bases at J, leaving 8 bases unmatched. The chain's CDR3 is CASSPQTGLNTEAFF. CDR3 coding DNA: TGTGCCAGCAGCCCTCAGACAGGGCTTAACACTGAAGCTTTCTTT.

The chain uses TRBV28 and TRBJ1-4; D is perhaps TRBD1 (6 bases). V was cut by 6 bases and J by 8 bases, with 19 bases left in between. The V gene's germline CDR1 is MDHEN and CDR2 SYDVKM. The CDR3 consists of 15 residues. The CDR3 bases are TGTGCCAGCAGCCCAATCCTGAGGGGGAGCGAAAAACTGTTTTTT. Its protein is CASSPILRGSEKLFF.